These 3 T cell receptor beta chains share one sample of origin, sequenced in a study of blood T cells in healthy people across ages. A sample-barcoded 5' primer and a J-beta primer mix were used in a second PCR of about 7 to 12 cycles. TCRdb passed the 5' RACE reads through MiXCR, listing each CDR3 protein once. The sample lists hundreds of thousands of distinct CDR3 sequences, roughly 49% occurring once. The sequencing input was blood. The source of these receptors is an older woman in good health.

A few counts support this clonotype. This rearrangement joins TRBV7-2 to TRBJ1-2; a possible D gene is TRBD1 (6 bases). This CDR3 spans 17 amino acids. The germline CDR1 and CDR2 sequences are SGHTA and FQGNSA. V dropped 4 bases and J dropped 4 bases, with 22 bases sitting between them. DNA for the CDR3: TGTGCCAGCAGCTCCCGGGGGGGGCTTCGATCGTTCTATGGCTACACCTTC. This codes for CASSSRGGLRSFYGYTF. Drawing the rest from reference TRBV7-2 and TRBJ1-2, the complete variable domain is GAGVSQSPSNKVTEKGKDVELRCDPISGHTALYWYRQSLGQGLEFLIYFQGNSAPDKSGLPSDRFSAERTGGSVSTLTIQRTQQEDSAVYLCASSSRGGLRSFYGYTFGSGTRLTVV.

The rearrangement joins TRBV18 to TRBJ2-5; perhaps TRBD1 as D (5 bases). The ends were cut back, 5 bases at V and 0 bases at J, with 13 bases in the middle. Per the germline V gene, CDR1 is KGHSH and CDR2 is LQKENI. The CDR3 spans 15 residues. CDR3 sequence: CASSAQQADQETQYF. The CDR3 DNA sequence: TGTGCCAGCTCAGCCCAACAGGCCGACCAAGAGACCCAGTACTTC.

This clonotype was found a few times. V is TRBV5-6 and J is TRBJ2-5; D unresolved. The CDR3 totals 12 residues. Germline V gene sequence: CDR1 SGHDT, CDR2 YYEEEE. The germline V and J ends were trimmed by 4 bases and 12 bases, with 16 bases remaining between them. The CDR3 here is CASSPGPNGEYF. For the CDR3, the DNA is TGTGCCAGCAGCCCCGGGCCAAATGGGGAGTACTTC.